These 19 T cell receptor beta chains originate from one sample sequenced in a study of immune characterization of retroperitoneal liposarcoma (dated by TCRdb to the late 2010s). The library was obtained by PCR. Sequenced on a NextSeq 500. TCRdb cleaned the public reads at Q25 with fastp, built clones with MiXCR and kept in-frame beta chains. Identical CDR3 protein sequences are pooled into one entry, listed with their most common genes and DNA. Present in this sample are 10,000 to 11,000 distinct CDR3 sequences, roughly a third of which were seen just once. The biggest ten clones account for around a quarter of the sample. Sequences were obtained from tumor tissue. These receptor sequences come from a male donor with retroperitoneal liposarcoma.

The chain is built from TRBV10-2 and TRBJ2-1, with 7 bases that match TRBD1. The J call is uncertain, as TRBJ2-7 better fits the DNA end. Germline values: CDR1 WSHSY, CDR2 SAAADI. The CDR3 totals 14 residues. The CDR3: CASSDRDSYYEQYF. In DNA form, the CDR3 reads TGCGCCAGCAGTGACCGGGACAGTTACTACGAGCAGTACTTC.

The chain combines TRBV7-8 with TRBJ2-5; perhaps TRBD2 as D (7 bases). The CDR3 spans 13 residues. Germline-derived CDR1 and CDR2 are SGHVS and FQNEAQ. The ends were cut back, 5 bases at V and 11 bases at J, with 18 bases in the middle. The CDR3, as DNA: TGTGCCAGCAGCATGAGCGGGGACAATGAGCAGTACTTC. It specifies CASSMSGDNEQYF.

In its sample, this clonotype was seen many times. The CDR3 DNA is TGTGCCAGCAGCTACCGGGAGACCTACGAGCAGTACTTC. Its translation is CASSYRETYEQYF. V and J are TRBV6-1 and TRBJ2-1, with a possible D match to TRBD2 (6 bases). TRBJ2-7 explains the end of the DNA better; the J call may be wrong. The CDR3 contains 13 residues. Germline V lookup: CDR1 MNHNS, CDR2 SASEGT.

The rearrangement joins TRBV6-5 to TRBJ2-1; maybe TRBD2 (5 bases). The DNA end is more similar to TRBJ2-5, so the J call may be wrong. This CDR3 has 12 residues. Germline V gene lookup returns CDR1 MNHEY and CDR2 SVGAGI. CDR3 residues: CASSPRGSTQYF. The CDR3 coding sequence is TGTGCCAGCAGTCCCCGGGGTTCGACCCAGTACTTC.

The chain recombines TRBV6-6 with TRBJ2-1, with a possible D match to TRBD2 (5 bases). The tail of the sequence fits TRBJ2-7 better, so the J call may be wrong. From germline, CDR1 is MNHNY and CDR2 SVGAGI (reference sequence). The CDR3 totals 14 residues. The CDR3 here is CASSYLPSGNEQYF. As DNA, the CDR3 is TGTGCCAGCAGTTACCTCCCCTCGGGGAATGAGCAGTACTTC.

The sample holds many counts of this clonotype. The CDR3 sequence is CASSEAGGDRELFF. The CDR3 DNA sequence: TGTGCCAGCAGTGAAGCGGGAGGGGACAGGGAGCTGTTTTTT. The chain links TRBV6-1 to TRBJ2-2, with D maybe TRBD2 (7 bases). Between the trimmed V and J ends, which lost 0 bases and 9 bases, there was a span of 11 bases. The CDR3 has 14 residues. Per the germline V gene, CDR1 is MNHNS and CDR2 is SASEGT.

The chain recombines TRBV6-1 with TRBJ2-5; TRBD2 aligns across 7 bases. Germline V gene data show CDR1 as MNHNS and CDR2 as SASEGT. Unmatched junction bases numbered 3, after V lost 2 bases and J lost 0 bases. The CDR3 has 15 amino acids. CDR3 DNA: TGTGCCAGCAGTGAATTCGCGGGGGACCAAGAGACCCAGTACTTC. As protein: CASSEFAGDQETQYF.

A few counts support this clonotype. The V call is TRBV6-1, the J call TRBJ2-1, with TRBD2 as a possible D gene (7 bases). TRBJ2-7 matches the DNA end more closely, so the J call is doubtful. The germline gives CDR1 MNHNS, CDR2 SASEGT. This CDR3 region has 15 residues. The CDR3 DNA follows: TGTGCCAGCAGCTCCCCGGGGGGCAGCTACAATGAGCAGTACTTC. Protein: CASSSPGGSYNEQYF.

This clonotype was seen repeatedly, ten times or more. J is TRBJ1-4 and V is TRBV7-2, with D possibly being TRBD1 (5 bases). Germline V gene data show CDR1 as SGHTA and CDR2 as FQGNSA. The ends were cut back, 2 bases at V and 8 bases at J, with 12 bases in the middle. This CDR3 comprises 14 residues. The DNA of the CDR3 is TGTGCCAGCAGCTTAAACCAGGGCTCGGAAAAACTGTTTTTT. Translated: CASSLNQGSEKLFF.

The chain joins TRBV6-1 to TRBJ2-1; D is perhaps TRBD2 (6 bases). The J call may be faulty, since TRBJ2-7 better matches the DNA end. The CDR3 length is 17 residues. Germline loops: CDR1 MNHNS, CDR2 SASEGT. In nucleotides, the CDR3 is TGTGCCAGCAGTGAACCACCTCTCCCAGCGGGTACCTACGAGCAGTACTTC. Encoded protein: CASSEPPLPAGTYEQYF.

This clonotype came up once. The chain uses TRBV6-8 and TRBJ2-5, with D perhaps matching TRBD1 (7 bases). The DNA matches TRBJ2-1 better at its end, which makes the J call doubtful. Germline CDR1 is MNHGY and CDR2 is SAAAGT. The CDR3 consists of 13 residues. The DNA of the CDR3 is TGTGCCAGCAGCGATCAGGGGGGCGATGAGCAGTTCTTC. It codes for CASSDQGGDEQFF.

This clonotype was recorded once. A much larger clone lies one base from this, so it may be a read error. J is TRBJ2-2 and V is TRBV6-6; D gene ambiguous. The germline CDR1 and CDR2 sequences are MNHNY and SVGAGI (reference sequence). The CDR3 has 14 residues. CDR3 in DNA: TGTGCCAGCAGTTATACCGCGTCCACCCGGGAGCTGTTTTTT. Translating it yields CASSYTASTRELFF.

The V and J genes are TRBV7-2 and TRBJ1-2; D ambiguous. The CDR3 is 12 residues long. Per the germline V gene, CDR1 is SGHTA and CDR2 is FQGNSA. V lost 3 bases to trimming and J lost 5 bases, with 7 bases between them. CDR3: CASSFIGYGYTF. DNA of the CDR3: TGTGCCAGCAGCTTCATCGGGTATGGCTACACCTTC.

The chain recombines TRBV10-1 with TRBJ2-1; D is unresolved. Trimming took off 4 bases at V and 9 bases at J, with 13 bases between the two ends. Germline assignment: CDR1 WNHNN and CDR2 SYGVQD (reference sequence). This CDR3 has 13 residues. The CDR3 is CASSARPDVEQFF. CDR3 nucleotides: TGCGCCAGCAGTGCTAGGCCTGACGTTGAGCAGTTCTTC.

The chain links TRBV6-1 to TRBJ2-4, with D maybe TRBD2 (6 bases). The tail of the sequence fits TRBJ2-7 better, so the J call may be wrong. The CDR3 is 15 amino acids. CDR1 is MNHNS, CDR2 SASEGT, per germline. The CDR3 loop is CASSTRDRRAYEQYF. The CDR3 DNA reads TGTGCCAGCAGTACTAGAGACCGGAGGGCCTACGAGCAGTACTTC.

The chain joins TRBV7-2 to TRBJ2-5, with 10 nucleotides matching TRBD2. The ends lost 7 bases at V and 3 bases at J; junction bases unmatched: 8. Germline values: CDR1 SGHTA, CDR2 FQGNSA. The CDR3 consists of 15 residues. The CDR3 DNA is TGTGCCAGCATCCCCAGCGGGAGGGCCAAAGAGACCCAGTACTTC. It translates to CASIPSGRAKETQYF.

The gene calls are TRBV27 and TRBJ2-5, with 7 nucleotides matching TRBD2. The CDR3 totals 16 residues. V trimming: 2 bases; J trimming: 5 bases; junction bases outside the gene matches: 11. Germline V lookup: CDR1 MNHEY, CDR2 SMNVEV (reference sequence). The CDR3 DNA is TGTGCCAGCAGTTTAGACGCGGGAGTAGATGTGGAGACCCAGTACTTC. Its translation: CASSLDAGVDVETQYF.

The CDR3 region has the DNA TGTGCCAGCAGCCGAGAGGGCACGGCAGAATACAATGAGCAGTACTTC. Protein product: CASSREGTAEYNEQYF. This chain uses TRBV11-3 with TRBJ2-1, with D possibly being TRBD2 (5 bases). The J call is in doubt because the DNA end fits TRBJ2-7 better. CDR1 and CDR2 (germline): SGHNT, YENEEA. The CDR3 is made up of 16 amino acids.

The chain combines TRBV6-1 with TRBJ2-1; D not certain. The germline V and J ends were trimmed by 10 bases and 5 bases, with 9 bases remaining between them. The CDR3 is 11 amino acids. The germline gives CDR1 MNHNS, CDR2 SASEGT. CDR3 in DNA: TGTGCCACTACGTCTCACAATGAGCAGTTCTTC. Amino acid sequence: CATTSHNEQFF.